What follows is one TCR beta chain and its context. Antigen: not known. The record originates from a study of CD8 T cells in ankylosing spondylitis. MiXCR, applied by TCRdb to the 5' RACE reads, yields one record per CDR3 protein. This table holds roughly 700,000 distinct CDR3 sequences, about 20% found once. Study outcomes and limitations: Ankylosing spondylitis blood appeared to carry a characteristic TCR beta motif of 7 or 8 highly homologous variants.

The CDR3 extends over 12 amino acids. The V end lost 6 bases, the J end lost 8 bases, and 14 bases lay between the germline ends. CDR1 is LNHDA, CDR2 SQIVND, per germline (reference sequence). The chain combines TRBV19 with TRBJ2-7, with D uncertain. What was sequenced was blood, either unsorted or a sorted T cell fraction (not recorded which). This clonotype originated in a male donor with ankylosing spondylitis. The CDR3 here is CASSDLVEQQYF. The CDR3 DNA follows: TGTGCCAGTAGCGACCTGGTTGAGCAGCAGTACTTC. Full variable domain (outside the CDR3, taken from reference TRBV19 and TRBJ2-7): DGGITQSPKYLFRKEGQNVTLSCEQNLNHDAMYWYRQDPGQGLRLIYYSQIVNDFQKGDIAEGYSVSREKKESFPLTVTSAQKNPTAFYLCASSDLVEQQYFGPGTRLTVT.